The 25 T cell receptor beta chains listed next were all sequenced from one sample in a study of blood T cell repertoires in COVID-19. Sequencing used immunoSEQ multiplex PCR; TCRdb keeps in-frame clones, though not all of them. The sample gives around 70,000 clones, roughly 90% of which show up once; approximately 4.8% is in the top ten. The sample taken for sequencing was peripheral blood. These TCRs come from a woman aged 60 to 75 with active COVID-19.

V is TRBV3-1 (or the pseudogene TRBV3-2) and J is TRBJ1-2, with 7 nucleotides matching TRBD1. The CDR3 is 15 amino acids. V was clipped by 3 bases and J by 2 bases; unmatched bases: 6. Looked up from germline, CDR1 is LGHDT and CDR2 is YNNKEL (reference sequence). The CDR3 region is CASSHPATGNYGYTF. CDR3 DNA sequence: TGTGCCAGCAGCCACCCGGCGACAGGGAACTATGGCTACACCTTC.

The chain is built from TRBV7-9 and TRBJ1-4, with D perhaps matching TRBD1 (5 bases). The length of the CDR3 is 15 residues. With 2 bases removed from V and 6 bases from J, the gap between germline ends came to 13 bases. CDR1 is SEHNR, CDR2 FQNEAQ, per germline (reference sequence). The CDR3 bases are TGTGCCAGCAGCTTACTAATGGGCAGGGATGAAAAACTGTTTTTT. It is translated as CASSLLMGRDEKLFF.

This sequence joins TRBV14 and TRBJ2-6; 8 nucleotides line up with TRBD1. Germline trimming cut 1 base from V and 0 bases from J; bases unmatched to any gene: 11. The CDR3 is 20 residues long. CDR1 and CDR2 (germline): SGHDN, FVKESK. CDR3 region: CASSQAVGRGQNSGANVLTF. The CDR3 DNA follows: TGTGCCAGCAGCCAAGCGGTAGGCAGGGGGCAGAACTCTGGGGCCAACGTCCTGACTTTC.

J is TRBJ2-2 and V is TRBV5-6, with a tentative D call TRBD1 (5 bases). The CDR3 runs to 13 residues. In germline, CDR1 is SGHDT, CDR2 YYEEEE. The V gene lost 0 bases and the J gene lost 6 bases, with 6 bases spanning the gap. This chain's CDR3 is CASSLGGPGELFF. The CDR3 bases are TGTGCCAGCAGCTTGGGGGGCCCCGGGGAGCTGTTTTTT.

The chain couples TRBV11-3 to TRBJ2-4, with a tentative D call TRBD2 (6 bases). Per the germline V gene, CDR1 is SGHNT and CDR2 is YENEEA. The CDR3 is 14 residues long. Trimming left V 4 bases short and J 5 bases short, with 12 bases between. For the CDR3, the DNA is TGTGCCAGCAGCTCAGGACCGGGGGAAAACATTCAGTACTTC. Translated: CASSSGPGENIQYF.

DNA of the CDR3: TGTGCCAGCTCACCGGCTAGCGGTAAAGAGACCCAGTACTTC. Protein sequence: CASSPASGKETQYF. The chain combines TRBV18 with TRBJ2-5; 7 bases align to TRBD2. V lost 3 bases and J lost 3; bases outside the gene matches: 4. Germline loops: CDR1 KGHSH, CDR2 LQKENI. The CDR3 has 14 amino acids.

This chain uses TRBV19 with TRBJ1-3, with D perhaps matching TRBD1 (5 bases). The CDR3 extends over 17 amino acids. The V and J ends lost 3 bases and 3 bases respectively, with 18 bases between them. Per the germline V gene, CDR1 is LNHDA and CDR2 is SQIVND (reference sequence). The DNA for the CDR3 is TGTGCCAGTAGTATGGGCCGCGGGGCCCTTTTTGGAAACACCATATATTTT. It is translated as CASSMGRGALFGNTIYF.

The chain links TRBV2 to TRBJ2-2; 8 bases are a match to TRBD1. This CDR3 comprises 18 residues. After removal of 3 bases from V and 6 bases from J, the junction contained 15 bases not matched to a gene. Germline CDR1 SNHLY, CDR2 FYNNEI. CDR3 protein: CASSETGVGIVYPGELFF. CDR3 sequence (DNA): TGTGCCAGCAGTGAGACAGGGGTTGGTATTGTCTATCCCGGGGAGCTGTTTTTT. Drawing the rest from reference TRBV2 and TRBJ2-2, the complete variable domain is EPEVTQTPSHQVTQMGQEVILRCVPISNHLYFYWYRQILGQKVEFLVSFYNNEISEKSEIFDDQFSVERPDGSNFTLKIRSTKLEDSAMYFCASSETGVGIVYPGELFFGEGSRLTVL.

The CDR3 protein is CASSVDAGNAYEQYF. DNA for the CDR3: TGTGCCAGCAGCGTGGATGCGGGGAACGCCTACGAGCAGTACTTC. The V gene is TRBV9, the J gene TRBJ2-7; D might be TRBD2 (6 bases). Germline lookup yields CDR1 SGDLS and CDR2 YYNGEE. V was trimmed by 2 bases and J by 2 bases, leaving 14 bases between them. The CDR3 loop spans 15 amino acids.

This clone was observed a single time. The gene calls are TRBV10-1 and TRBJ2-3, with TRBD2 as a possible D gene (6 bases). Trimming took 6 bases from V and 0 from J, leaving 10 bases between them. The CDR3 extends over 14 amino acids. The germline gives CDR1 WNHNN, CDR2 SYGVQD (reference sequence). The CDR3 DNA follows: TGCGCCAGCAGCCCCGGGACTAGCACAGATACGCAGTATTTT. Amino acid sequence: CASSPGTSTDTQYF.

The rearrangement links TRBV2 to TRBJ1-2, with D possibly TRBD1 on 6 matching bases. With 6 bases removed from V and 10 bases from J, the gap between germline ends came to 18 bases. Germline values: CDR1 SNHLY, CDR2 FYNNEI. This CDR3 region has 13 residues. The CDR3 region has the DNA TGTGCCAGCAGGGACCCTGTTGACAGGCTCTACACCTTC. This encodes CASRDPVDRLYTF.

This clone has more than one count but fewer than ten. V gene TRBV11-2 combines with J gene TRBJ2-7; D unclear. Between the trimmed V and J ends, which lost 6 bases and 3 bases, there was a span of 12 bases. The CDR3 covers 13 residues. From germline, CDR1 is SGHAT and CDR2 FQNNGV. The CDR3 is CASSPGPLYEQYF. The CDR3 coding sequence is TGTGCCAGCAGTCCAGGCCCCCTCTACGAGCAGTACTTC. Filled out from reference TRBV11-2 and TRBJ2-7, the complete variable domain reads EAGVAQSPRYKIIEKRQSVAFWCNPISGHATLYWYQQILGQGPKLLIQFQNNGVVDDSQLPKDRFSAERLKGVDSTLKIQPAKLEDSAVYLCASSPGPLYEQYFGPGTRLTVT.

V and J are TRBV5-4 and TRBJ2-5, with D possibly being TRBD2 (7 bases). Germline V gene data show CDR1 as SGHNT and CDR2 as YYREEE (reference sequence). V lost 4 bases, J lost 5 bases, and 18 bases lay in between. CDR3 length: 15 amino acids. The CDR3 DNA sequence: TGTGCCAGCAGCCCCAGGGGAGGGTCCGGGGAGACCCAGTACTTC. It encodes CASSPRGGSGETQYF.

The chain employs TRBV19 and TRBJ2-3; weak D call: TRBD1 (5 bases). Looked up from germline, CDR1 is LNHDA and CDR2 is SQIVND (reference sequence). This CDR3 spans 12 amino acids. Trimming took off 8 bases at V and 5 bases at J, with 11 bases between the two ends. The CDR3 DNA sequence: TGTGCCAGTGGAAAGGGGATAGATACGCAGTATTTT. Translation gives CASGKGIDTQYF.

The rearrangement joins TRBV7-9 to TRBJ2-7; D unresolved. Per the germline V gene, CDR1 is SEHNR and CDR2 is FQNEAQ (reference sequence). The CDR3 is 12 amino acids. V was shortened by 1 base and J by 3 bases, with 4 bases between the two germline ends. The DNA for the CDR3 is TGTGCCAGCAGCTTAGTCGTCTACGAGCAGTACTTC. This gives the protein CASSLVVYEQYF.

CDR3 bases: TGTGCCTGGAGGAACTCGGGTGAAGCTTTCTTT. This translates into CAWRNSGEAFF. The chain uses TRBV30 and TRBJ1-1; no reliable D call. The CDR3 is made up of 11 amino acids. Germline V gene lookup returns CDR1 GTSNPN and CDR2 SVGIG (reference sequence). V lost 3 bases to trimming and J lost 7 bases, with 9 bases between them.

This rearrangement joins TRBV6-5 to TRBJ2-7, with D unclear. CDR1 is MNHEY and CDR2 is SVGAGI in the germline V gene. CDR3 length equals 11 residues. The germline V and J ends were trimmed by 8 bases and 7 bases, with 12 bases remaining between them. DNA for the CDR3: TGTGCCAGCTTAGATATCCTGGAGCAGTACTTC. It is translated as CASLDILEQYF.

V gene TRBV4-2 combines with J gene TRBJ1-6; TRBD1 matches at 8 bases. Trimming took 1 base from V and 8 from J; bases not matched to a gene: 7. The CDR3 has 16 residues. Germline loops: CDR1 LGHNA, CDR2 YNFKEQ. The CDR3 coding sequence is TGTGCCAGCAGCCAAGTCCTGGCAGGGGGCGATTCACCCCTCCACTTT. Its protein product is CASSQVLAGGDSPLHF.

The chain is built from TRBV7-6 and TRBJ2-6; D may be TRBD1 (6 bases). Germline CDR1 SGHVS, CDR2 FNYEAQ. The V and J ends lost 1 base and 8 bases respectively, with 9 bases between them. The CDR3 is 14 amino acids. The CDR3, as DNA: TGTGCCAGCAGCTTAGGTCAGGGGACCAACGTCCTGACTTTC. Its translation: CASSLGQGTNVLTF.

The chain links TRBV6-5 to TRBJ2-1; D remains unclear. This CDR3 is built from 13 residues. Trimming pared 0 bases from V and 9 bases from J, leaving 9 bases between. In germline, CDR1 is MNHEY, CDR2 SVGAGI. CDR3 sequence: CASSYSQRTEQFF. In DNA, the CDR3 is TGTGCCAGCAGTTACTCCCAGCGCACTGAGCAGTTCTTC.

The V call is TRBV5-1, the J call TRBJ2-7, with 7 bases lining up with TRBD2. The CDR3 covers 14 residues. V shed 4 bases, J shed 2 bases, and the junction held 6 bases outside the gene matches. In germline, CDR1 is SGHRS, CDR2 YFSETQ. CDR3 amino acids: CASSRRGRTYEQYF. Written as DNA, the CDR3 is TGCGCCAGCAGCCGGCGGGGGAGGACCTACGAGCAGTACTTC.

The rearrangement uses TRBV18 and TRBJ2-1; 8 bases agree with TRBD2. Germline V lookup: CDR1 KGHSH, CDR2 LQKENI. This CDR3 contains 15 residues. V was pared by 4 bases and J by 3 bases, with 5 bases of the junction left unmatched. The CDR3 DNA follows: TGTGCCAGCTCACTAGGGGGACTAGTCTACAATGAGCAGTTCTTC. This encodes CASSLGGLVYNEQFF.

The chain uses TRBV11-2 and TRBJ2-7; D is uncertain. The CDR3 contains 12 residues. The germline V gene has CDR1 SGHAT and CDR2 FQNNGV. Trimming took off 2 bases at V and 4 bases at J, with 6 bases between the two ends. This CDR3 reads CASSLNRYEQYF. The CDR3 DNA reads TGTGCCAGCAGCTTAAATCGGTACGAGCAGTACTTC.

The V and J genes are TRBV2 and TRBJ1-1, with D tentatively TRBD1 (5 bases). The CDR3 covers 13 residues. Trimming cost V 3 bases and J 3 bases, with 8 bases left between them. The germline CDR1 and CDR2 sequences are SNHLY and FYNNEI. Here the CDR3 DNA reads TGTGCCAGCAGTGACAGGGTAGACACTGAAGCTTTCTTT. Amino acids: CASSDRVDTEAFF. Combining the CDR3 with reference TRBV2 and TRBJ1-1 gives the whole variable domain EPEVTQTPSHQVTQMGQEVILRCVPISNHLYFYWYRQILGQKVEFLVSFYNNEISEKSEIFDDQFSVERPDGSNFTLKIRSTKLEDSAMYFCASSDRVDTEAFFGQGTRLTVV.

The chain recombines TRBV5-1 with TRBJ2-5; 13 bases are a match to TRBD2. J was trimmed by 4 bases and V by 0 bases; bases with no gene match: 12. Looked up from germline, CDR1 is SGHRS and CDR2 is YFSETQ. The CDR3 runs to 19 residues. CDR3 DNA sequence: TGCGCCAGCAGCTTGGTTGGGACTAGCGGGATCGGAGAAGGAGAGACCCAGTACTTC. Its translation is CASSLVGTSGIGEGETQYF.